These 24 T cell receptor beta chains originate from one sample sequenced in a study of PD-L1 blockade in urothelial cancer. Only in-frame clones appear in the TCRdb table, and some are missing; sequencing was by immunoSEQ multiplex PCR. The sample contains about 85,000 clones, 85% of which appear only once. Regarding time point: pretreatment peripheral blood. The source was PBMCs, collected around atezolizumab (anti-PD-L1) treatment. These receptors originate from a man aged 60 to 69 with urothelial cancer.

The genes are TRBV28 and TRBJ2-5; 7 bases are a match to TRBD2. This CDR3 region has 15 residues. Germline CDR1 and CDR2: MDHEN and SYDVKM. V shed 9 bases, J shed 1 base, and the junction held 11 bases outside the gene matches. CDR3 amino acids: CASRGGEAVQETQYF. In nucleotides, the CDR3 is TGTGCCAGTCGGGGAGGGGAAGCTGTCCAAGAGACCCAGTACTTC.

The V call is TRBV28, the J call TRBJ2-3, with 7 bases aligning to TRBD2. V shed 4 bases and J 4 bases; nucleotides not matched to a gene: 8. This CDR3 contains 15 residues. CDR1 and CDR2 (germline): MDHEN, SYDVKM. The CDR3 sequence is CASSSLAEVADTQYF. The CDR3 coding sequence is TGTGCCAGCAGTTCGCTAGCGGAAGTTGCAGATACGCAGTATTTT.

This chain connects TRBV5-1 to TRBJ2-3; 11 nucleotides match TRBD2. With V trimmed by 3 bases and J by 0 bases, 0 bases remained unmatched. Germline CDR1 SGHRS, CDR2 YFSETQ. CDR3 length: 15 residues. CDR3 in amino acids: CASSWTSGSTDTQYF. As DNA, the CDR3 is TGCGCCAGCAGCTGGACTAGCGGGAGCACAGATACGCAGTATTTT.

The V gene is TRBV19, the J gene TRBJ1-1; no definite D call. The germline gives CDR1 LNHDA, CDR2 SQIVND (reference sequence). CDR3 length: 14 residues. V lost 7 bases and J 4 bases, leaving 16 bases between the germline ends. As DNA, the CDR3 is TGTGCCAGTAACCCGCCGGGGAGAGGCACTGAAGCTTTCTTT. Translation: CASNPPGRGTEAFF.

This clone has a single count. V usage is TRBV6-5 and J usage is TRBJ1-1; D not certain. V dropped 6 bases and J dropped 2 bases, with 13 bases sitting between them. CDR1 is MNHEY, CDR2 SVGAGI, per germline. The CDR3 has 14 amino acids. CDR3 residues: CASSPRGSNTEAFF. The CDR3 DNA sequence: TGTGCCAGCAGCCCCCGCGGCAGCAACACTGAAGCTTTCTTT.

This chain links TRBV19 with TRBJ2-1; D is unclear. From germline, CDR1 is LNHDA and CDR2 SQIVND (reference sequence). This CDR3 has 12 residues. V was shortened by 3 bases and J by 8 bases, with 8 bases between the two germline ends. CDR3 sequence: CASSILGDEQFF. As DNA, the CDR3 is TGTGCCAGTAGTATTCTAGGCGATGAGCAGTTCTTC.

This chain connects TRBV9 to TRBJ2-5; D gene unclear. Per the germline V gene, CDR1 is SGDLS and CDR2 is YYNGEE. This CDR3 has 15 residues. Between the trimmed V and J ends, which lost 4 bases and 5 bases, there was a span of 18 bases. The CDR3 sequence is CASSTLASRRETQYF. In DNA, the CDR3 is TGTGCCAGCAGCACCCTGGCCTCTAGGCGGGAGACCCAGTACTTC.

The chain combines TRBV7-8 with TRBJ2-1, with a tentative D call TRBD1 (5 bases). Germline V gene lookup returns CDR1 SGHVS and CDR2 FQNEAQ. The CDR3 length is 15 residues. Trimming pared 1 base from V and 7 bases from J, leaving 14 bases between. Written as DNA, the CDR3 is TGTGCCAGCAGCTTAGTTGCAGGGATTCAGAATGAGCAGTTCTTC. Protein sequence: CASSLVAGIQNEQFF.

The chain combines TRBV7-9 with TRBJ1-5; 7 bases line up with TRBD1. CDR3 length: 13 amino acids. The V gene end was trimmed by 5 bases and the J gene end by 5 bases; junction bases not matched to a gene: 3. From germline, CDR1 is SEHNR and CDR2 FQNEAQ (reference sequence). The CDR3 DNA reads TGTGCCAGCAGCGAAAGGGGGCATCAGCCCCAGCATTTT. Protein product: CASSERGHQPQHF.

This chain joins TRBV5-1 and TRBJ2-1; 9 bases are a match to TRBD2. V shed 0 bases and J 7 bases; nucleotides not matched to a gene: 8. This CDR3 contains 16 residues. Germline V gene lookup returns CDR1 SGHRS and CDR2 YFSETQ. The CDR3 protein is CASSLVTAGGFNEQFF. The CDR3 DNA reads TGCGCCAGCAGCTTGGTAACGGCGGGGGGGTTTAATGAGCAGTTCTTC. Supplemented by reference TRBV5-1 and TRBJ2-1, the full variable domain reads KAGVTQTPRYLIKTRGQQVTLSCSPISGHRSVSWYQQTPGQGLQFLFEYFSETQRNKGNFPGRFSGRQFSNSRSEMNVSTLELGDSALYLCASSLVTAGGFNEQFFGPGTRLTVL.

The CDR3 sequence: CASSVAVGGYNEQFF. Here the CDR3 DNA reads TGTGCCAGCAGCGTAGCCGTGGGGGGGTACAATGAGCAGTTCTTC. The J gene is TRBJ2-1, the V gene TRBV9, with 7 bases that match TRBD2. Germline CDR1 SGDLS, CDR2 YYNGEE. The CDR3 consists of 15 residues. J gave up 4 bases and V 0 bases, and 4 bases lay outside the gene matches.

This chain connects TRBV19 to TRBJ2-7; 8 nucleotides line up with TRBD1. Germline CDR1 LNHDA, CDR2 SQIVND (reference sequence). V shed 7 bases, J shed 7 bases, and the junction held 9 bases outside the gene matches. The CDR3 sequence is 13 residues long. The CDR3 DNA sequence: TGTGCCAGTACTCCCTGGACAGGGTGGGAGCAGTACTTC. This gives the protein CASTPWTGWEQYF.

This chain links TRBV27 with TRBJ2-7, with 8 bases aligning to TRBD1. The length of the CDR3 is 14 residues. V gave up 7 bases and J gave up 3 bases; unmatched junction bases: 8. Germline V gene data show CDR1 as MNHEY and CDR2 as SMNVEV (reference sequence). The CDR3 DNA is TGTGCCAGCAAAACCGGGACAGGATACTACGAGCAGTACTTC. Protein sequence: CASKTGTGYYEQYF.

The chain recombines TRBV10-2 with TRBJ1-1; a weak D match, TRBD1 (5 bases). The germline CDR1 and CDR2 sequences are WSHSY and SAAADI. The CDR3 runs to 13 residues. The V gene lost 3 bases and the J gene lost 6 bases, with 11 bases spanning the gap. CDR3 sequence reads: CASSEPWGAEAFF. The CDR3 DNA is TGCGCCAGCAGTGAACCATGGGGGGCTGAAGCTTTCTTT.

The CDR3 protein is CASSSQGGYEQYF. In DNA form, the CDR3 reads TGTGCCAGCTCATCGCAGGGCGGCTACGAGCAGTACTTC. The chain is built from TRBV18 and TRBJ2-7; maybe TRBD1 (5 bases). V lost 5 bases, J lost 3 bases, and 11 bases lay in between. The CDR3 totals 13 residues. The V gene's germline CDR1 is KGHSH and CDR2 LQKENI.

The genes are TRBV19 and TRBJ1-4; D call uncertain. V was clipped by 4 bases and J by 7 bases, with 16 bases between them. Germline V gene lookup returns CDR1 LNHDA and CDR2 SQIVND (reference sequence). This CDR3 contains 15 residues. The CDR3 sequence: CASSKTRNVREKLFF. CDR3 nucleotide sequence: TGTGCCAGTAGTAAAACGAGAAATGTGCGTGAAAAACTGTTTTTT.

This CDR3 is CSVEFGTGRQNEQYF. DNA of the CDR3: TGCAGCGTTGAATTCGGTACAGGGCGGCAGAACGAGCAGTACTTC. V gene TRBV29-1 combines with J gene TRBJ2-7; D might be TRBD1 (6 bases). The CDR3 is made up of 15 amino acids. Per the germline V gene, CDR1 is SQVTM and CDR2 is ANQGSEA. V shed 2 bases and J shed 5 bases, with 19 bases lying between them.

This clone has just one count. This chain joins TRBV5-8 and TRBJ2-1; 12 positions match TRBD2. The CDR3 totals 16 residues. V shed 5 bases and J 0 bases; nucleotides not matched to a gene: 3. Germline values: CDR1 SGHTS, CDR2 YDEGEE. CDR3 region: CASRPTSGSSYNEQFF. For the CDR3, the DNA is TGTGCCAGCAGGCCGACTAGCGGGAGCTCCTACAATGAGCAGTTCTTC.

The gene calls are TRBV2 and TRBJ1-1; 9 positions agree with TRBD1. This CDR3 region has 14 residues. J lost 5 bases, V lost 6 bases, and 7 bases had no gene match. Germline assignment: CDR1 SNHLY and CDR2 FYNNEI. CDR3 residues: CASRDRGWFTEAFF. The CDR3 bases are TGTGCCAGCAGGGACAGGGGCTGGTTTACTGAAGCTTTCTTT.

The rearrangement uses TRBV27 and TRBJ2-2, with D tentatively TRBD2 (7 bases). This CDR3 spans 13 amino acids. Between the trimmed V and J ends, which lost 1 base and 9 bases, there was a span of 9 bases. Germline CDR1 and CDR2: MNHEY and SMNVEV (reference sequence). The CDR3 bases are TGTGCCAGCAGTTTATGGGGGGGCCGGGAGCTGTTTTTT. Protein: CASSLWGGRELFF.

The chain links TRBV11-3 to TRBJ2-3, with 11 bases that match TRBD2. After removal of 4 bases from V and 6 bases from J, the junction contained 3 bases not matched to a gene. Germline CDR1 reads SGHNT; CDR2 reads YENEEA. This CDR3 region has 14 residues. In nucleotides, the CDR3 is TGTGCCAGCAGCTCGGGACTAGCGGTCGATACGCAGTATTTT. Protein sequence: CASSSGLAVDTQYF.

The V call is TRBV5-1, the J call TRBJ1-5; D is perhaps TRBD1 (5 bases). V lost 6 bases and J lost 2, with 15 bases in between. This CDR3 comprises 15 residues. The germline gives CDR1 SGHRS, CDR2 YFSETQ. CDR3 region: CASTWDREGNQPQHF. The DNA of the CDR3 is TGCGCCAGCACCTGGGACCGGGAGGGCAATCAGCCCCAGCATTTT.

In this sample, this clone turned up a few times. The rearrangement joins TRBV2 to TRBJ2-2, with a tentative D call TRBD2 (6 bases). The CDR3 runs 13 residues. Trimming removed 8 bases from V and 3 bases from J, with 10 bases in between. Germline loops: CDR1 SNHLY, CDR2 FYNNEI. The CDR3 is CASGGFYTGELFF. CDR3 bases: TGTGCCAGCGGGGGGTTCTACACCGGGGAGCTGTTTTTT.

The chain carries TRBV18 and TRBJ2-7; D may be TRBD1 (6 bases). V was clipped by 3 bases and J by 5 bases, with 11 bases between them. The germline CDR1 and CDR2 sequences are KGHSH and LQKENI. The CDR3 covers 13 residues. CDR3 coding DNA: TGTGCCAGCTCACCCACAGGGAACCACGAGCAGTACTTC. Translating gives CASSPTGNHEQYF.